Listed below are T cell receptor beta chains from one sample, sequenced in a study of blood T cell repertoires in COVID-19. Clones were sequenced by immunoSEQ multiplex PCR, and TCRdb holds only the in-frame ones, with some missing. Of 30,000 to 40,000 clones in the sample, 80% to 85% were seen once. Specimen: peripheral blood. These receptors were taken from a man aged 55 to 69 with COVID-19, enrolled during active disease. Both conserved end residues are part of each CDR3. Fields, in order: V gene, D gene, clone size, J gene, CDR3 DNA, CDR3 protein. D genes are given only for firm matches. The size field is filled for only some rows; it gives once, few, many or a size class.

v_gene: TRBV11-2
d_gene: TRBD1
abundance: -
j_gene: TRBJ2-7
CDR3nt: TGTGCCAGCAGCTTAAGGGACAGGGGAATGGAGCAGTACTTC
CDR3aa: CASSLRDRGMEQYF

v_gene: TRBV11-2
d_gene: -
abundance: -
j_gene: TRBJ1-3
CDR3nt: TGTGCCAGCAGCCTCTCCCGGGGAAACACCATATATTTT
CDR3aa: CASSLSRGNTIYF

v_gene: TRBV3-1/TRBV3-2
d_gene: -
abundance: -
j_gene: TRBJ2-3
CDR3nt: TGTGCCAGCAGCCAAGCGGTTTCTAGCACAGATACGCAGTATTTT
CDR3aa: CASSQAVSSTDTQYF

v_gene: TRBV24-1
d_gene: TRBD2
abundance: -
j_gene: TRBJ2-1
CDR3nt: TGTGCCACCAGTGACCGGACTAGCGGGAGAGATAGAGAGCAGTTCTTC
CDR3aa: CATSDRTSGRDREQFF

v_gene: TRBV30
d_gene: -
abundance: -
j_gene: TRBJ1-1
CDR3nt: TGTGCCTGGGGCCAGGGGTCAGGGTCAGCTTTCTTT
CDR3aa: CAWGQGSGSAFF

v_gene: TRBV9
d_gene: -
abundance: -
j_gene: TRBJ1-1
CDR3nt: TGTGCCAGCAGCCCGCAAGGGGTTTCGACTGAAGCTTTCTTT
CDR3aa: CASSPQGVSTEAFF

v_gene: TRBV30
d_gene: TRBD1
abundance: -
j_gene: TRBJ1-2
CDR3nt: TGTGCCTGGACAGGGGGGCAGGCCTTGAATGGCTACACCTTC
CDR3aa: CAWTGGQALNGYTF

v_gene: TRBV5-1
d_gene: TRBD1
abundance: -
j_gene: TRBJ1-1
CDR3nt: TGCGCCAGCAGCCTCAGGACAGGGGGACTGAACACTGAAGCTTTCTTT
CDR3aa: CASSLRTGGLNTEAFF

v_gene: TRBV7-6
d_gene: -
abundance: -
j_gene: TRBJ2-1
CDR3nt: TGTGCCAGCAGCTTAGTGGGCGGGACGGGCTTTGGGAATGAGCAGTTCTTC
CDR3aa: CASSLVGGTGFGNEQFF

v_gene: TRBV5-4
d_gene: -
abundance: -
j_gene: TRBJ2-7
CDR3nt: TGTGCCAGCAGCTTGGCCGGTGCTCCCCCGGACGAGCAGTACTTC
CDR3aa: CASSLAGAPPDEQYF

v_gene: TRBV11-2
d_gene: -
abundance: -
j_gene: TRBJ2-1
CDR3nt: TGTGCCAGCAGCTTCCCGTACAATGAGCAGTTCTTC
CDR3aa: CASSFPYNEQFF

v_gene: TRBV7-2
d_gene: -
abundance: -
j_gene: TRBJ1-2
CDR3nt: TGTGCCAGCAGCTCCGGGACTGCTCGCTATGGCTACACCTTC
CDR3aa: CASSSGTARYGYTF

v_gene: TRBV6-5
d_gene: -
abundance: -
j_gene: TRBJ1-6
CDR3nt: TGTGCCAGCAGTTACAGGTTTCAGACTAGTTCACCCCTCCACTTT
CDR3aa: CASSYRFQTSSPLHF

v_gene: TRBV5-1
d_gene: -
abundance: once
j_gene: TRBJ2-7
CDR3nt: TGCGCCAGCAGCCGCGCAGGATCCGAGCAGTACTTC
CDR3aa: CASSRAGSEQYF

v_gene: TRBV3-1/TRBV3-2
d_gene: TRBD1
abundance: -
j_gene: TRBJ1-6
CDR3nt: TGTGCCAGCAGCCCGGGACAGGGCAATTCACCCCTCCACTTT
CDR3aa: CASSPGQGNSPLHF

v_gene: TRBV5-1
d_gene: TRBD1
abundance: -
j_gene: TRBJ1-1
CDR3nt: TGCGCCAGCAGCTTGGGGGCAGGGGGTGGTGAAGCTTTCTTT
CDR3aa: CASSLGAGGGEAFF

v_gene: TRBV28
d_gene: TRBD1
abundance: -
j_gene: TRBJ1-1
CDR3nt: TGTGCCAGCAGTTTAGGAACTAGCTCGGGACAGATGAACACTGAAGCTTTCTTT
CDR3aa: CASSLGTSSGQMNTEAFF

v_gene: TRBV5-4
d_gene: TRBD1
abundance: -
j_gene: TRBJ1-1
CDR3nt: TGTGCCAGCAGCCCCGGGACAGGGGGAGTAGGCACTGAAGCTTTCTTT
CDR3aa: CASSPGTGGVGTEAFF

v_gene: TRBV27
d_gene: -
abundance: -
j_gene: TRBJ1-2
CDR3nt: TGTGCCAGCAGTTTGACAGAAGCTAACTATGGCTACACCTTC
CDR3aa: CASSLTEANYGYTF

v_gene: TRBV19
d_gene: -
abundance: -
j_gene: TRBJ2-3
CDR3nt: TGTGCCAGTAGTAGCTCACAGGGAGAGGTTACAGATACGCAGTATTTT
CDR3aa: CASSSSQGEVTDTQYF

v_gene: TRBV19
d_gene: -
abundance: few
j_gene: TRBJ1-2
CDR3nt: TGTGCCAGTAGTACCTCGTTCGATGGCTACACCTTC
CDR3aa: CASSTSFDGYTF

v_gene: TRBV10-3
d_gene: TRBD1
abundance: -
j_gene: TRBJ1-1
CDR3nt: TGTGCCATCAGCGGATCCCCCAGGGGGGACACTGAAGCTTTCTTT
CDR3aa: CAISGSPRGDTEAFF

v_gene: TRBV7-9
d_gene: TRBD1
abundance: once
j_gene: TRBJ1-6
CDR3nt: TGTGCCAGCAGCTCCCTCGCGTCGGGGACAGGGGACCAATCACCCCTCCACTTT
CDR3aa: CASSSLASGTGDQSPLHF

v_gene: TRBV14
d_gene: TRBD1
abundance: -
j_gene: TRBJ1-1
CDR3nt: TGTGCCAGCAGTCCCAGGACAGGGTGGGAGACTGAAGCTTTCTTT
CDR3aa: CASSPRTGWETEAFF

v_gene: TRBV6-2/TRBV6-3
d_gene: -
abundance: -
j_gene: TRBJ1-5
CDR3nt: TGTGCCAGCAGTTACTCGCGTCTCCGGGCAGGGAGCAATCAGCCCCAGCATTTT
CDR3aa: CASSYSRLRAGSNQPQHF

v_gene: TRBV27
d_gene: TRBD1
abundance: once
j_gene: TRBJ2-7
CDR3nt: TGTGCCAGCAGAGCGACAGGGGTAGAGCAGTACTTC
CDR3aa: CASRATGVEQYF

v_gene: TRBV3-1/TRBV3-2
d_gene: -
abundance: -
j_gene: TRBJ1-1
CDR3nt: TGTGCCAGCAGCCAAACCGGGTTGCACACTGAAGCTTTCTTT
CDR3aa: CASSQTGLHTEAFF

v_gene: TRBV6-1
d_gene: -
abundance: -
j_gene: TRBJ1-1
CDR3nt: TGTGCCAGCAGTGAATCGGTGAACACTGAAGCTTTCTTT
CDR3aa: CASSESVNTEAFF

v_gene: TRBV7-3
d_gene: TRBD2
abundance: -
j_gene: TRBJ2-2
CDR3nt: TGTGCCAGCAGCCCCACCCGGGGGGGCACGTCGAACACCGGGGAGCTGTTTTTT
CDR3aa: CASSPTRGGTSNTGELFF

v_gene: TRBV2
d_gene: TRBD1
abundance: -
j_gene: TRBJ1-1
CDR3nt: TGTGCCAGCAATGGACAGGATAACACTGAAGCTTTCTTT
CDR3aa: CASNGQDNTEAFF

v_gene: TRBV7-9
d_gene: -
abundance: -
j_gene: TRBJ1-2
CDR3nt: TGTGCCAGCAGCTTATTTGGGGCAGGCGACTATGGCTACACCTTC
CDR3aa: CASSLFGAGDYGYTF

v_gene: TRBV2
d_gene: TRBD1
abundance: -
j_gene: TRBJ1-2
CDR3nt: TGTGCCAGCAGTACAACAGGGGGATATGGCTACACCTTC
CDR3aa: CASSTTGGYGYTF

v_gene: TRBV4-2
d_gene: -
abundance: -
j_gene: TRBJ1-2
CDR3nt: TGTGCCAGCAGCCAAGCTCAGGGGTACTCTAACTATGGCTACACCTTC
CDR3aa: CASSQAQGYSNYGYTF

v_gene: TRBV30
d_gene: -
abundance: -
j_gene: TRBJ1-1
CDR3nt: TGTGCCTGGAGACGGTTGAACACTGAAGCTTTCTTT
CDR3aa: CAWRRLNTEAFF

v_gene: TRBV19
d_gene: -
abundance: -
j_gene: TRBJ1-5
CDR3nt: TGTGCCAGTAGTATAGATAAAGGGGGGGATCATCCTCAGCCCCAGCATTTT
CDR3aa: CASSIDKGGDHPQPQHF

v_gene: TRBV9
d_gene: TRBD2
abundance: -
j_gene: TRBJ2-1
CDR3nt: TGTGCCAGCAGCGTTAGCGGGAGGGCCTCAAGTCGTGAGCAGTTCTTC
CDR3aa: CASSVSGRASSREQFF

v_gene: TRBV30
d_gene: -
abundance: once
j_gene: TRBJ1-4
CDR3nt: TGTGCCTGGAGGGAGGACAGCCTGTTTAATGAAAAACTGTTTTTT
CDR3aa: CAWREDSLFNEKLFF

v_gene: TRBV7-2
d_gene: -
abundance: -
j_gene: TRBJ2-2
CDR3nt: TGTGCCAGCAGCTCGTACACCGGGGAGCTGTTTTTT
CDR3aa: CASSSYTGELFF

v_gene: TRBV9
d_gene: TRBD2
abundance: -
j_gene: TRBJ2-1
CDR3nt: TGTGCCAGCAGCGTCGCTAGCGGGACCTACAATGAGCAGTTCTTC
CDR3aa: CASSVASGTYNEQFF

v_gene: TRBV6-1
d_gene: TRBD1
abundance: -
j_gene: TRBJ1-4
CDR3nt: TGTGCCAGCAGTGAAACGGGACAGGGGGCGAGGACTAATGAAAAACTGTTTTTT
CDR3aa: CASSETGQGARTNEKLFF

v_gene: TRBV14
d_gene: -
abundance: -
j_gene: TRBJ1-1
CDR3nt: TGTGCCAGCAGCCACAGTAACACTGAAGCTTTCTTT
CDR3aa: CASSHSNTEAFF

v_gene: TRBV5-8
d_gene: -
abundance: -
j_gene: TRBJ1-5
CDR3nt: TGTGCCAGCAGTCCCTGGACAGTCAATAATCAGCCCCAGCATTTT
CDR3aa: CASSPWTVNNQPQHF

v_gene: TRBV2
d_gene: TRBD1
abundance: -
j_gene: TRBJ1-5
CDR3nt: TGTGCCAGCAGTGGACAGGGAGGACGCCAAAATCAGCCCCAGCATTTT
CDR3aa: CASSGQGGRQNQPQHF

v_gene: TRBV19
d_gene: -
abundance: -
j_gene: TRBJ1-1
CDR3nt: TGTGCCAGTAGTAGAAGGGGAACTGAAGCTTTCTTT
CDR3aa: CASSRRGTEAFF

v_gene: TRBV11-2
d_gene: -
abundance: -
j_gene: TRBJ1-1
CDR3nt: TGTGCCAGCAGCTCCCGGGGAGGGTCGTATGAAGCTTTCTTT
CDR3aa: CASSSRGGSYEAFF

v_gene: TRBV25-1
d_gene: TRBD1
abundance: -
j_gene: TRBJ1-2
CDR3nt: TGTGCCAGCAGTGGCTCGGACAGGATTAACTATGGCTACACCTTC
CDR3aa: CASSGSDRINYGYTF

v_gene: TRBV30
d_gene: -
abundance: -
j_gene: TRBJ2-3
CDR3nt: TGTGCCTGGAGCTCGGGGGGCCCAGATACGCAGTATTTT
CDR3aa: CAWSSGGPDTQYF

v_gene: TRBV6-5
d_gene: -
abundance: -
j_gene: TRBJ1-1
CDR3nt: TGTGCCAGCAGTCTCAGGGTTATGAACACTGAAGCTTTCTTT
CDR3aa: CASSLRVMNTEAFF

v_gene: TRBV7-9
d_gene: -
abundance: few
j_gene: TRBJ2-2
CDR3nt: TGTGCCAGCAGCCTCCGGTCCGGGGAGCTGTTTTTT
CDR3aa: CASSLRSGELFF

v_gene: TRBV21-1
d_gene: -
abundance: -
j_gene: TRBJ2-2
CDR3nt: TGTGCCAGCAGCAAAGCCGGTAGCGGGAGGAGGGGCACCGGGGAGCTGTTTTTT
CDR3aa: CASSKAGSGRRGTGELFF

v_gene: TRBV2
d_gene: -
abundance: -
j_gene: TRBJ1-5
CDR3nt: TGTGCCAGCAGTGACGTCAGAAATCAGCCCCAGCATTTT
CDR3aa: CASSDVRNQPQHF

v_gene: TRBV27
d_gene: -
abundance: -
j_gene: TRBJ1-1
CDR3nt: TGTGCCAGCAGTTCGCTACCCCAGGGTGAAGTCACTGAAGCTTTCTTT
CDR3aa: CASSSLPQGEVTEAFF

v_gene: TRBV30
d_gene: -
abundance: once
j_gene: TRBJ1-2
CDR3nt: TGTGCCTGGAGTGTCTCGGGAGATAATGGCTACACCTTC
CDR3aa: CAWSVSGDNGYTF

v_gene: TRBV25-1
d_gene: -
abundance: -
j_gene: TRBJ1-1
CDR3nt: TGTGCCAGCAGTGCCACCCCACGGACTGAAGCTTTCTTT
CDR3aa: CASSATPRTEAFF

v_gene: TRBV4-3
d_gene: -
abundance: -
j_gene: TRBJ2-7
CDR3nt: TGCGCCAGCAGCCAAGACAGGGGCTACGAGCAGTACTTC
CDR3aa: CASSQDRGYEQYF

v_gene: TRBV11-2
d_gene: -
abundance: -
j_gene: TRBJ1-3
CDR3nt: TGTGCCAGCAGCTTTTTAAGAGGGCCAGACAGGGGAAACACCATATATTTT
CDR3aa: CASSFLRGPDRGNTIYF

v_gene: TRBV25-1
d_gene: TRBD1
abundance: -
j_gene: TRBJ1-1
CDR3nt: TGTGCCAGCTTGAGTGACGGCAGGGGGTTGAGGACTGAAGCTTTCTTT
CDR3aa: CASLSDGRGLRTEAFF

v_gene: TRBV28
d_gene: -
abundance: -
j_gene: TRBJ2-7
CDR3nt: TGTGCCAGCAGTTTAAAGACACCCTACGAGCAGTACTTC
CDR3aa: CASSLKTPYEQYF

v_gene: TRBV6-4
d_gene: TRBD1
abundance: -
j_gene: TRBJ1-1
CDR3nt: TGTGCCAGCAGTGAGGGGACAGAGAGCACTGAAGCTTTCTTT
CDR3aa: CASSEGTESTEAFF